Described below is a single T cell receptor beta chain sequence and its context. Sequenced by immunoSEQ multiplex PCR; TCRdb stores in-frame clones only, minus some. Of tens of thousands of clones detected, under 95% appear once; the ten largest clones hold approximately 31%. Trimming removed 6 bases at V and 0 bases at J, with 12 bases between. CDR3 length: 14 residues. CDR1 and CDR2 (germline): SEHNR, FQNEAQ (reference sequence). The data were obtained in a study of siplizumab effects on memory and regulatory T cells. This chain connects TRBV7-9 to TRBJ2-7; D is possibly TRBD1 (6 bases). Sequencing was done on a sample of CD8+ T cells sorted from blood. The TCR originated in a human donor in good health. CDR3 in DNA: TGTGCCAGCAGAAGCAGGGACACCTCCTACGAGCAGTACTTC. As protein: CASRSRDTSYEQYF.